This paragraph covers one T cell receptor beta chain sequence. As yet, its antigen is unknown. Germline CDR1 is SGHTA and CDR2 is FQGNSA. This CDR3 region has 13 residues. V dropped 2 bases and J dropped 4 bases, with 5 bases sitting between them. This sample stems from a study of T cell responses to AZD1222 COVID-19 vaccine. The method was immunoSEQ multiplex PCR; TCRdb's version includes in-frame clones alone and lacks a portion of them. The repertoire holds fewer than 110,000 clones, with 87% as singletons. Study observations and caveats: CD4 TCRs associated with vaccination spanned spike, dominating at 160-218 and 743-854.

The receptor's source is an adult who received the AZD1222 COVID-19 vaccine. Sequenced here: peripheral blood, sampled 28 days after the second AZD1222 dose. This sequence joins TRBV7-2 and TRBJ1-4; no definite D call. The CDR3 here is CASSLRLNEKLFF. The CDR3 DNA is TGTGCCAGCAGCTTAAGGCTTAATGAAAAACTGTTTTTT.